The TCR beta chain under discussion was sequenced for a study of blood T cell repertoires in COVID-19. Produced via immunoSEQ multiplex PCR; TCRdb's table is partial and in-frame only. The sample lists approximately 100,000 clones, around 85% occurring once. The length of the CDR3 is 16 residues. V was clipped by 9 bases and J by 2 bases; unmatched bases: 15. In germline, CDR1 is MDHEN, CDR2 SYDVKM. This TCR was recovered from a man of 80 years or more with acute or convalescent COVID-19. The sample was peripheral blood. The chain combines TRBV28 with TRBJ1-2, with TRBD1 matching over 7 bases. DNA for the CDR3: TGTGCCAGTCTTCCTTCCGGGACAGCGATCAACTATGGCTACACCTTC. Translation: CASLPSGTAINYGYTF.